Each of the 7 T cell receptor beta chains below was sequenced from the same sample in a study of T cells in Graves' hyperthyroidism and ophthalmopathy. RNA transcripts provided the source from which TCR beta CDR3 regions were amplified. TCR CDR3 regions were first amplified by RT-PCR with HTBI primers. In TCRdb, the multiplex PCR reads were re-called with MiXCR into one record per CDR3 protein. The profile shows hundreds of thousands of distinct CDR3 sequences, 14% of them singletons. The material sequenced was blood. Receptors were obtained from a woman in her thirties or forties with Graves' hyperthyroidism.

This clonotype was observed a few times. The chain employs TRBV12-5 and TRBJ2-5; D gene uncertain. Germline loops: CDR1 LGHNT, CDR2 FRNRAP. Trimming removed 3 bases from V and 5 bases from J, with 10 bases in between. The CDR3 loop spans 13 amino acids. The CDR3 here is CASGLGPQETQYF. CDR3 coding DNA: TGTGCTAGTGGTTTAGGGCCCCAGGAGACCCAGTACTTC. The full variable domain, rest sourced from reference TRBV12-5 and TRBJ2-5, is DARVTQTPRHKVTEMGQEVTMRCQPILGHNTVFWYRQTMMQGLELLAYFRNRAPLDDSGMPKDRFSAEMPDATLATLKIQPSEPRDSAVYFCASGLGPQETQYFGPGTRLLVL.

This clonotype came up a few times. This chain joins TRBV6-1 and TRBJ2-7; 8 bases line up with TRBD2. With 8 bases clipped from V and 2 bases from J, the junction kept 5 bases outside the gene matches. Germline V gives CDR1 MNHNS, CDR2 SASEGT. The CDR3 has 13 amino acids. Here the CDR3 DNA reads TGTGCCAGCCTGTCGGGACTAGCCTACGAGCAGTACTTC. Translation: CASLSGLAYEQYF.

This clonotype occurred a few times. The rearrangement uses TRBV4-1 and TRBJ2-7; no definite D call. CDR1 is MGHRA, CDR2 YSYEKL, per germline. This CDR3 region has 15 residues. The V gene lost 1 base and the J gene lost 3 bases, with 13 bases spanning the gap. The CDR3 is CASSQVDRANYEQYF. CDR3 bases: TGCGCCAGCAGCCAAGTAGATAGGGCTAACTACGAGCAGTACTTC.

This clonotype was seen ten or more times. The CDR3 nucleotides are TGTGCCAGCAGCAAGGGTCCAACCGTGACCCAGTACTTC. Translated, it gives CASSKGPTVTQYF. The chain has TRBV12-3 or TRBV12-4 and TRBJ2-5; no clear D gene. V shed 6 bases and J shed 7 bases, with 15 bases lying between them. This CDR3 is built from 13 residues.

This chain uses TRBV20-1 with TRBJ1-5, with 7 bases fitting TRBD1. The CDR3 covers 14 residues. Germline CDR1 is DFQATT and CDR2 is SNEGSKA (reference sequence). Losses at the gene ends were 6 bases for V and 4 bases for J; bases not matched to a gene: 9. CDR3 coding DNA: TGCAGTGCCTCCCAGGGGGACAAAAATCAGCCCCAGCATTTT. Its protein is CSASQGDKNQPQHF.

This clonotype has ten or more counts. This chain links TRBV7-9 with TRBJ2-5; the match to TRBD2 covers 13 bases. The CDR3 has 18 residues. V was clipped by 1 base and J by 5 bases; unmatched bases: 10. CDR1 and CDR2 (germline): SEHNR, FQNEAQ (reference sequence). CDR3 sequence: CASSLVLGLAGSGETQYF. In DNA, the CDR3 is TGTGCCAGCAGCTTAGTCTTGGGACTAGCGGGATCGGGGGAGACCCAGTACTTC.

There are many counts of this clonotype. V gene TRBV6-1 combines with J gene TRBJ1-4, with D unclear. Between the trimmed V and J ends, which lost 7 bases and 3 bases, there was a span of 15 bases. This CDR3 is built from 15 residues. Germline loops: CDR1 MNHNS, CDR2 SASEGT. In DNA form, the CDR3 reads TGTGCCAGCATAAGAACACGGGCGGCTAATGAAAAACTGTTTTTT. It specifies CASIRTRAANEKLFF.